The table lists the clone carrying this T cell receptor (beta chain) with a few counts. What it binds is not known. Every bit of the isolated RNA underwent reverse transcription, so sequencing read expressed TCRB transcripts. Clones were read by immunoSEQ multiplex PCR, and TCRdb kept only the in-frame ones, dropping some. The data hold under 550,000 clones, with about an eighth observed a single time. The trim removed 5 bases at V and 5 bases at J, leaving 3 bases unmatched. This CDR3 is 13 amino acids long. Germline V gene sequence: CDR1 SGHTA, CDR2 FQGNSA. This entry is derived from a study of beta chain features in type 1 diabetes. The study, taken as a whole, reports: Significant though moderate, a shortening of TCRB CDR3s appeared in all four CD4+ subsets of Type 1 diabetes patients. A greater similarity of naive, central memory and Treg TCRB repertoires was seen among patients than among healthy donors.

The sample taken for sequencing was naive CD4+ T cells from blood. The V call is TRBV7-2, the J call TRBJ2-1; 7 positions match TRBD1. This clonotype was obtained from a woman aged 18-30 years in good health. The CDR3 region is CASSLTGDNEQFF. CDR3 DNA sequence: TGTGCCAGCAGCCTCACAGGGGACAATGAGCAGTTCTTC. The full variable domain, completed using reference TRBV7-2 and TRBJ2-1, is GAGVSQSPSNKVTEKGKDVELRCDPISGHTALYWYRQSLGQGLEFLIYFQGNSAPDKSGLPSDRFSAERTGGSVSTLTIQRTQQEDSAVYLCASSLTGDNEQFFGPGTRLTVL.